One sample yielded the 27 T cell receptor beta chains listed below, sequenced in a study of identifying expanded T cells in peripheral blood. Only in-frame clones appear in the TCRdb table, and some are missing; sequencing was by immunoSEQ multiplex PCR. Of 90,000 to 95,000 clones in the sample, around 90% were seen once. The specimen sequenced was blood. The source of these receptors is a person aged 18-69 years in good health.

This chain uses TRBV7-9 with TRBJ2-7; D unresolved. Trimming cost V 5 bases and J 0 bases, with 8 bases left between them. Per germline, CDR1 SEHNR and CDR2 FQNEAQ (reference sequence). CDR3 length: 13 amino acids. The CDR3 reads CASSHYSSYEQYF. The DNA of the CDR3 is TGTGCCAGCAGCCATTATAGCTCCTACGAGCAGTACTTC.

CDR3 sequence reads: CASTGQGFGNTIYF. DNA of the CDR3: TGTGCCAGCACCGGACAGGGCTTTGGAAACACCATATATTTT. J is TRBJ1-3 and V is TRBV6-1; TRBD1 aligns across 8 bases. V was pared by 7 bases and J by 3 bases, with 5 bases of the junction left unmatched. The CDR3 loop spans 14 amino acids. The germline V gene has CDR1 MNHNS and CDR2 SASEGT.

This clone was seen a handful of times. V usage is TRBV30 and J usage is TRBJ1-2; D gene unclear. Germline lookup yields CDR1 GTSNPN and CDR2 SVGIG (reference sequence). There are 11 residues in the CDR3. Trimming cost V 2 bases and J 8 bases, with 9 bases left between them. DNA of the CDR3: TGTGCCTGGAGTCCCTCGTACGGCTACACCTTC. Protein product: CAWSPSYGYTF.

This chain connects TRBV5-1 to TRBJ1-1; TRBD1 matches at 8 bases. Germline V CDR1 and CDR2: SGHRS, YFSETQ. Trimming removed 4 bases from V and 5 bases from J; junction bases left unmatched: 7. The CDR3 contains 14 residues. The CDR3 nucleotides read TGCGCCAGCAGCATACAGGGGGGAGGTACTGAAGCTTTCTTT. As protein: CASSIQGGGTEAFF. The entire variable domain, with the rest obtained from reference TRBV5-1 and TRBJ1-1, is as follows: KAGVTQTPRYLIKTRGQQVTLSCSPISGHRSVSWYQQTPGQGLQFLFEYFSETQRNKGNFPGRFSGRQFSNSRSEMNVSTLELGDSALYLCASSIQGGGTEAFFGQGTRLTVV.

The V gene is TRBV30, the J gene TRBJ1-6; D unclear. The CDR3 has 13 residues. Deletions cut 5 bases from V and 0 bases from J, with 5 bases between. Germline CDR1 is GTSNPN and CDR2 is SVGIG (reference sequence). As DNA, the CDR3 is TGTGCCTGGGAGAGCTCCTATAATTCACCCCTCCACTTT. The encoded protein is CAWESSYNSPLHF.

The sample holds one count of this clone. The chain employs TRBV9 and TRBJ2-2; weak D call: TRBD1 (5 bases). Between the trimmed V and J ends, which lost 3 bases and 4 bases, there was a span of 19 bases. The CDR3 totals 17 residues. CDR1 is SGDLS, CDR2 YYNGEE, per germline. For the CDR3, the DNA is TGTGCCAGCAGCGCCCAAAGACAGATTATGGGCACCGGGGAGCTGTTTTTT. Its protein product is CASSAQRQIMGTGELFF.

The chain employs TRBV5-1 and TRBJ1-1; D remains unclear. Germline loops: CDR1 SGHRS, CDR2 YFSETQ. Trimming shortened V by 4 bases and J by 6 bases, and 16 bases separated the two germline ends. This CDR3 has 14 residues. The CDR3 DNA reads as TGCGCCAGCAGCCCCAGTTTGGGAACTGCTGAAGCTTTCTTT. Protein sequence: CASSPSLGTAEAFF.

The V call is TRBV9, the J call TRBJ2-7, with 7 bases lining up with TRBD2. This CDR3 is built from 16 residues. CDR1 SGDLS and CDR2 YYNGEE come from the germline V gene. The trim removed 0 bases at V and 7 bases at J, leaving 13 bases unmatched. The CDR3 region is CASSVEASGFRREQYF. The DNA for the CDR3 is TGTGCCAGCAGCGTAGAGGCTAGCGGATTCAGAAGGGAGCAGTACTTC.

The CDR3 bases are TGTGCCAGCAGCAGAACAGGGGGCCCGGGCACCGGGGAGCTGTTTTTT. It encodes CASSRTGGPGTGELFF. The chain uses TRBV7-2 and TRBJ2-2, with 9 nucleotides matching TRBD1. There are 16 residues in the CDR3. Germline V gives CDR1 SGHTA, CDR2 FQGNSA. V gave up 5 bases and J gave up 4 bases; unmatched junction bases: 8.

The DNA of the CDR3 is TGTGCCAGCAGCCCAGGGACAGGGAACCACTATGGCTACACCTTC. Protein product: CASSPGTGNHYGYTF. The chain is built from TRBV9 and TRBJ1-2, with 9 bases lining up with TRBD1. The germline V gene encodes CDR1 SGDLS and CDR2 YYNGEE. V lost 4 bases to trimming and J lost 3 bases; unmatched junction nucleotides: 7. The CDR3 runs 15 residues.

V usage is TRBV5-4 and J usage is TRBJ1-2, with TRBD1 matching 9 bases. The CDR3 runs to 16 residues. CDR1 and CDR2 (germline): SGHNT, YYREEE (reference sequence). The junction had 9 bases not matched to a gene; V was cut back by 4 bases and J by 2 bases. The CDR3 region has the DNA TGTGCCAGCAGCCAAGGGACAGGGCTGGGGAACTATGGCTACACCTTC. Protein product: CASSQGTGLGNYGYTF.

The gene calls are TRBV6-1 and TRBJ2-7; D unclear. This CDR3 contains 14 residues. Trimming left V 0 bases short and J 2 bases short, with 8 bases between. Germline CDR1 is MNHNS and CDR2 is SASEGT. The CDR3 bases are TGTGCCAGCAGTGAAGCACTTACCGCCTACGAGCAGTACTTC. Amino acids: CASSEALTAYEQYF.

This clone appeared a single time. The chain uses TRBV18 and TRBJ1-2; D possibly corresponds to TRBD1 (6 bases). This CDR3 comprises 18 residues. The V and J ends lost 2 bases and 5 bases respectively, with 24 bases between them. CDR1 is KGHSH, CDR2 LQKENI, per germline. Here the CDR3 reads CASSPGVQGGLKGYGYTF. The CDR3 DNA sequence: TGTGCCAGCTCACCAGGAGTACAGGGAGGCCTTAAGGGGTATGGCTACACCTTC.

V is TRBV7-9 and J is TRBJ1-2; tentatively, D is TRBD1 (5 bases). Trimming removed 1 base at V and 10 bases at J, with 13 bases between. Per germline, CDR1 SEHNR and CDR2 FQNEAQ (reference sequence). The CDR3 length is 13 residues. The CDR3 reads CASSLVNWDHYTF. DNA for the CDR3: TGTGCCAGCAGCTTAGTTAATTGGGACCACTACACCTTC.

This clone was seen once. The chain is built from TRBV11-3 and TRBJ1-1; 10 bases agree with TRBD1. Trimming took 5 bases from V and 4 from J; bases not matched to a gene: 13. CDR3 length: 17 amino acids. From germline, CDR1 is SGHNT and CDR2 YENEEA. DNA for the CDR3: TGTGCCAGCAGCCCCGGGACAGGGGCCCCCGAGCGCACTGAAGCTTTCTTT. Protein sequence: CASSPGTGAPERTEAFF. The full variable domain, rest sourced from reference TRBV11-3 and TRBJ1-1, is EAGVVQSPRYKIIEKKQPVAFWCNPISGHNTLYWYLQNLGQGPELLIRYENEEAVDDSQLPKDRFSAERLKGVDSTLKIQPAELGDSAVYLCASSPGTGAPERTEAFFGQGTRLTVV.

The chain links TRBV5-1 to TRBJ2-7; either TRBD1 or TRBD2 may fit D (5 bases each). Germline CDR1 reads SGHRS; CDR2 reads YFSETQ. This CDR3 is 15 amino acids long. The V end was cut by 4 bases, the J end by 7 bases, with 21 bases between. The CDR3 sequence is CASSPEGQRSGEQYF. DNA for the CDR3: TGCGCCAGCAGCCCTGAGGGTCAACGTTCAGGGGAGCAGTACTTC.

This clone was observed a single time. The genes are TRBV19 and TRBJ2-2, with unresolved D. The V end was cut by 0 bases, the J end by 4 bases, with 12 bases between. Germline V gene data show CDR1 as LNHDA and CDR2 as SQIVND (reference sequence). CDR3 size: 16 residues. In DNA, the CDR3 is TGTGCCAGTAGTATAGAGTCAGGAACCTTCACCGGGGAGCTGTTTTTT. It is translated as CASSIESGTFTGELFF.

This clone was counted between two and nine times. The chain has TRBV19 and TRBJ1-4; D is perhaps TRBD1 (6 bases). The germline V and J ends were trimmed by 9 bases and 1 base, with 6 bases remaining between them. The CDR3 covers 12 residues. Germline V gene lookup returns CDR1 LNHDA and CDR2 SQIVND (reference sequence). CDR3 nucleotide sequence: TGTGCCAGACAGGGAACTAATGAAAAACTGTTTTTT. Amino acids: CARQGTNEKLFF.

The chain couples TRBV9 to TRBJ2-7; 7 bases align to TRBD1. This CDR3 region has 14 residues. Germline CDR1 reads SGDLS; CDR2 reads YYNGEE. The V and J ends lost 4 bases and 3 bases, in that order; junction bases with no gene match: 7. The CDR3 is CASSPGQDLYEQYF. CDR3 DNA: TGTGCCAGCAGCCCAGGACAGGATCTCTACGAGCAGTACTTC.

This clone came up a few times. The chain employs TRBV2 and TRBJ1-2; D is undetermined. CDR1 SNHLY and CDR2 FYNNEI come from the germline V gene. This CDR3 comprises 13 residues. The ends were cut back, 1 base at V and 2 bases at J, with 5 bases in the middle. The CDR3 reads CASSEERNYGYTF. The CDR3, as DNA: TGTGCCAGCAGTGAAGAACGGAACTATGGCTACACCTTC.

The rearrangement uses TRBV5-6 and TRBJ1-1; D possibly corresponds to TRBD1 (5 bases). Germline CDR1 is SGHDT and CDR2 is YYEEEE. This CDR3 is 12 amino acids long. The V and J ends lost 3 bases and 11 bases respectively, with 14 bases between them. This CDR3 reads CASSSGRAGAFF. The CDR3 bases are TGTGCCAGCAGCTCCGGCAGGGCGGGGGCTTTCTTT.

CDR3 residues: CASSQDFSGNTIYF. The CDR3 region has the DNA TGTGCCAGCAGCCAAGATTTCTCTGGAAACACCATATATTTT. J is TRBJ1-3 and V is TRBV14; no clear D. This CDR3 has 14 residues. V lost 0 bases and J 0 bases, leaving 3 bases between the germline ends. From germline, CDR1 is SGHDN and CDR2 FVKESK.

V gene TRBV5-4 combines with J gene TRBJ2-1; D not resolved. Trimming cost V 4 bases and J 4 bases, with 12 bases left between them. Germline-derived CDR1 and CDR2 are SGHNT and YYREEE (reference sequence). The CDR3 has 14 residues. This CDR3 is CASSLTEWYNEQFF. The CDR3 nucleotides are TGTGCCAGCAGCCTAACTGAGTGGTACAATGAGCAGTTCTTC.

The chain links TRBV7-2 to TRBJ2-3, with a tentative D call TRBD2 (6 bases). The germline V gene encodes CDR1 SGHTA and CDR2 FQGNSA. The CDR3 totals 17 residues. With 7 bases removed from V and 2 bases from J, the gap between germline ends came to 22 bases. CDR3 nucleotide sequence: TGTGCCAGCACCCGTAGCGGCGGGACCCTTTCCACAGATACGCAGTATTTT. This codes for CASTRSGGTLSTDTQYF.

J is TRBJ1-1 and V is TRBV4-1; TRBD1 might be the D (5 bases). V lost 0 bases and J lost 3, with 11 bases in between. This CDR3 has 15 amino acids. Germline CDR1 and CDR2: MGHRA and YSYEKL. CDR3 DNA: TGCGCCAGCAGCCAAGAACGGGGGTTGTACACTGAAGCTTTCTTT. Protein: CASSQERGLYTEAFF.

The V gene is TRBV6-1, the J gene TRBJ1-5; D remains unclear. The CDR3 length is 14 residues. V lost 6 bases and J 3 bases, leaving 12 bases between the germline ends. CDR1 and CDR2 (germline): MNHNS, SASEGT. CDR3 sequence: CASSPRGANQPQHF. The CDR3 nucleotides read TGTGCCAGCAGCCCCCGGGGAGCCAATCAGCCCCAGCATTTT.

The DNA of the CDR3 is TGTGCCAGCAGCTCCGGGCCGGTGCGTGAGCAGTACTTC. This translates into CASSSGPVREQYF. The chain recombines TRBV27 with TRBJ2-7; D remains ambiguous. Trimming cost V 6 bases and J 7 bases, with 16 bases left between them. The CDR3 extends over 13 amino acids. Germline V gene sequence: CDR1 MNHEY, CDR2 SMNVEV (reference sequence).